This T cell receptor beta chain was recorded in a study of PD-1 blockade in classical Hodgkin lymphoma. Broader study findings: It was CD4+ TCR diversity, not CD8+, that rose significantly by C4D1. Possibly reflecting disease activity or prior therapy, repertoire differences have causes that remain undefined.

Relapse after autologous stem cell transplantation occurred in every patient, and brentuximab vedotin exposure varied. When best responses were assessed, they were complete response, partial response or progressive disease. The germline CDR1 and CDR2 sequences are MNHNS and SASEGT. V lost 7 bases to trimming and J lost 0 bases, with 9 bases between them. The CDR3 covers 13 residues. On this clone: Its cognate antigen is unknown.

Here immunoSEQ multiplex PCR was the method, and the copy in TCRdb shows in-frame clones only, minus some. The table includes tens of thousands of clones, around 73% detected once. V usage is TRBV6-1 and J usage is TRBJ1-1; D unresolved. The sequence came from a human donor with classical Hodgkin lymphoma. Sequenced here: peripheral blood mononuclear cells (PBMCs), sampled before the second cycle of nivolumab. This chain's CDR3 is CASKDQVNTEAFF. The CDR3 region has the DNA TGTGCCAGCAAGGATCAGGTGAACACTGAAGCTTTCTTT.